This passage covers 11 T cell receptor beta chains from one sample sequenced in a study of tumor T cells in aggressive B-cell lymphoma. Here immunoSEQ multiplex PCR was the method, and the copy in TCRdb shows in-frame clones only, minus some. The sample shows about 5,100 clones, 94% of them seen only once. What was sequenced was tumor tissue. The receptors derive from an adult with diffuse large B cell lymphoma.

The rearrangement links TRBV18 to TRBJ1-1; 9 nucleotides align to TRBD1. The CDR3 sequence is 14 residues long. The V and J ends lost 6 bases and 3 bases, in that order; junction bases with no gene match: 5. Germline V CDR1 and CDR2: KGHSH, LQKENI. The CDR3 reads CASSRTGADTEAFF. CDR3 coding DNA: TGTGCCAGCTCCAGGACAGGGGCTGACACTGAAGCTTTCTTT. The full variable domain, in which reference TRBV18 and TRBJ1-1 provide the parts outside the CDR3, is NAGVMQNPRHLVRRRGQEARLRCSPMKGHSHVYWYRQLPEEGLKFMVYLQKENIIDESGMPKERFSAEFPKEGPSILRIQQVVRGDSAAYFCASSRTGADTEAFFGQGTRLTVV.

This sequence joins TRBV15 and TRBJ2-5; tentative D call: TRBD1 (6 bases). The CDR3 loop spans 14 amino acids. Looked up from germline, CDR1 is LNHNV and CDR2 is YYDKDF (reference sequence). V gave up 9 bases and J gave up 4 bases, with 18 bases separating them. In nucleotides, the CDR3 is TGTGCCACGGCCGGGACATCCAACCCAGAGACCCAGTACTTC. Its protein product is CATAGTSNPETQYF.

This clone occurred a few times. This sequence joins TRBV29-1 and TRBJ2-7; no definite D call. Deletions cut 4 bases from V and 0 bases from J, with 7 bases between. CDR3 size: 12 residues. Germline V gene data show CDR1 as SQVTM and CDR2 as ANQGSEA. CDR3 bases: TGCAGCGTTGCGACACACTCCTACGAGCAGTACTTC. Its translation is CSVATHSYEQYF.

The CDR3 nucleotides are TGTGCCAGCAGCGTAGGACTAGCGGGGTACAATGAGCAGTTCTTC. It encodes CASSVGLAGYNEQFF. This chain links TRBV9 with TRBJ2-1; 11 nucleotides match TRBD2. Germline loops: CDR1 SGDLS, CDR2 YYNGEE. The CDR3 has 15 amino acids. Losses at the gene ends were 0 bases for V and 4 bases for J; bases not matched to a gene: 0.

V is TRBV7-2 and J is TRBJ2-1; perhaps TRBD1 as D (5 bases). Germline loops: CDR1 SGHTA, CDR2 FQGNSA. This CDR3 comprises 15 residues. Between the trimmed V and J ends, which lost 5 bases and 4 bases, there was a span of 15 bases. The chain's CDR3 is CASSPQGVGYNEQFF. In DNA form, the CDR3 reads TGTGCCAGCAGCCCCCAGGGCGTTGGGTACAATGAGCAGTTCTTC. The full variable domain, its missing parts supplied by reference TRBV7-2 and TRBJ2-1, is GAGVSQSPSNKVTEKGKDVELRCDPISGHTALYWYRQSLGQGLEFLIYFQGNSAPDKSGLPSDRFSAERTGGSVSTLTIQRTQQEDSAVYLCASSPQGVGYNEQFFGPGTRLTVL.

The chain joins TRBV28 to TRBJ2-5, with 7 positions matching TRBD1. J gave up 5 bases and V 3 bases, and 12 bases lay outside the gene matches. The V gene's germline CDR1 is MDHEN and CDR2 SYDVKM. This CDR3 is built from 16 residues. The CDR3 region is CASSFRVTGIFETQYF. The CDR3 DNA sequence: TGTGCCAGCAGTTTCAGGGTGACAGGGATTTTTGAGACCCAGTACTTC.

The chain carries TRBV7-6 and TRBJ2-1; 13 nucleotides agree with TRBD2. The length of the CDR3 is 15 residues. The germline gives CDR1 SGHVS, CDR2 FNYEAQ. The trim removed 8 bases at V and 5 bases at J, leaving 6 bases unmatched. DNA for the CDR3: TGTGCCAGCTGTTGGACTAGCGGGAGCCACAATGAGCAGTTCTTC. Protein: CASCWTSGSHNEQFF.

The rearrangement uses TRBV9 and TRBJ2-1; 9 nucleotides match TRBD2. V lost 4 bases to trimming and J lost 5 bases; unmatched junction nucleotides: 13. The CDR3 totals 17 residues. CDR1 is SGDLS, CDR2 YYNGEE, per germline. The chain's CDR3 is CASSFGVAGEWDNEQFF. CDR3 nucleotide sequence: TGTGCCAGCAGCTTTGGTGTAGCGGGAGAATGGGACAATGAGCAGTTCTTC.

In this sample, this clone turned up once. The chain uses TRBV4-1 and TRBJ1-5; the D gene is possibly TRBD1 (5 bases). The CDR3 extends over 15 amino acids. The germline V and J ends were trimmed by 10 bases and 1 base, with 17 bases remaining between them. Per germline, CDR1 MGHRA and CDR2 YSYEKL. CDR3 DNA: TGCGCCAACGGAAAAGGGGCGTCAAGCAATCAGCCCCAGCATTTT. Translated, it gives CANGKGASSNQPQHF.

This rearrangement joins TRBV6-4 to TRBJ2-1; tentatively, D is TRBD2 (5 bases). The germline V gene encodes CDR1 MRHNA and CDR2 SNTAGT. V gave up 4 bases and J gave up 2 bases, with 12 bases separating them. This CDR3 is built from 15 residues. CDR3 loop: CASSVSPSPYNEQFF. CDR3 sequence (DNA): TGTGCCAGCAGTGTTAGCCCTAGCCCCTACAATGAGCAGTTCTTC.

This chain joins TRBV15 and TRBJ1-1; D is undetermined. CDR1 and CDR2 (germline): LNHNV, YYDKDF (reference sequence). The CDR3 has 14 amino acids. V lost 0 bases, J lost 7 bases, and 12 bases lay in between. CDR3 bases: TGTGCCACCAGCAGAGAAAACAGCAAAAATGAAGCTTTCTTT. It encodes CATSRENSKNEAFF.